This T cell receptor (beta chain) was identified in a study of OX40 agonist ivuxolimab in advanced cancers. Overall study: Patients assigned to dose escalation were diagnosed with hepatocellular carcinoma, melanoma, renal cell or head and neck cancer. Of mixed ages from about 23 to 85 and averaging approximately 60 years, the group was around 78% male. Findings and limits, study-wide: Some nonresponders additionally presented with little normalized T-cell clonal expansion.

The CDR3 runs 15 residues. Germline values: CDR1 MGHDK, CDR2 SYGVNS. The V and J ends lost 3 bases and 4 bases, in that order; junction bases with no gene match: 5. Using immunoSEQ multiplex PCR, the repertoire was profiled, and TCRdb retains in-frame clones only, with some absent. Of tens of thousands of clones listed, approximately 90% are singletons. In the case of this clone: Its antigen is currently unknown.

The rearrangement joins TRBV25-1 to TRBJ1-4; 7 bases are a match to TRBD1. The material was CD4+ or CD8+ T cells sorted from blood, obtained in a trial of the OX40 agonist ivuxolimab. The sequence was collected from an adult with an advanced solid tumor such as melanoma, head and neck, liver or kidney cancer. The CDR3 DNA reads as TGTGCCAGCAGTGATGGTGCAGGGGGTAATGAAAAACTGTTTTTT. It codes for CASSDGAGGNEKLFF.